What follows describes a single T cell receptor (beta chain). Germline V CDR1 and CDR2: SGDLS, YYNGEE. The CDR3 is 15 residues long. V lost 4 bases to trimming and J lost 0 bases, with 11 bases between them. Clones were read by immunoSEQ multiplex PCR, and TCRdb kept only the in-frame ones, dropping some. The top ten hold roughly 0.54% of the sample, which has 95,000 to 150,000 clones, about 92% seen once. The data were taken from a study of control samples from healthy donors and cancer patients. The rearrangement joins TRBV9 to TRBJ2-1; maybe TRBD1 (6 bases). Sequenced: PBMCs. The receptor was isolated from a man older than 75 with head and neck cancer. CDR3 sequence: CASSFDRSSYNEQFF. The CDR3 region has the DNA TGTGCCAGCAGCTTTGACAGGAGCTCCTACAATGAGCAGTTCTTC.